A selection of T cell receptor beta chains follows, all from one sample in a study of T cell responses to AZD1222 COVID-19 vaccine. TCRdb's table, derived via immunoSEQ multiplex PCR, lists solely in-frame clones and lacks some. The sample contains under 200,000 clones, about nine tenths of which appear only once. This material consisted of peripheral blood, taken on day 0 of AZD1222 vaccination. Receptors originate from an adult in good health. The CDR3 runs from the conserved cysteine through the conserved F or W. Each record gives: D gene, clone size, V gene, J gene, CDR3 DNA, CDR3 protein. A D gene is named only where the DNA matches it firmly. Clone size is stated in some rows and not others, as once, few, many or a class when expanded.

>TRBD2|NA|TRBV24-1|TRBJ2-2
TGTGCCACCAGTGATTTGGGGAGGGATGCGACCGGGGAGCTGTTTTTT
CATSDLGRDATGELFF
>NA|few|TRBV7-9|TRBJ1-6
TGTGCCAGCAGCTCTCCGGGAGTCGGGTCACCCCTCCACTTT
CASSSPGVGSPLHF
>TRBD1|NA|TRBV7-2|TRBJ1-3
TGTGCCAGCAGCGCTCGTTCCGGGACAGGGGGAAACACCATATATTTT
CASSARSGTGGNTIYF
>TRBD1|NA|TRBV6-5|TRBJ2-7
TGTGCCAGCAGCCGTGGGACAGGCCTACCTTACGAGCAGTACTTC
CASSRGTGLPYEQYF
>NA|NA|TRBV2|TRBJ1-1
TGTGCCAGCACGGGGGGCGATTCTGAAGCTTTCTTT
CASTGGDSEAFF
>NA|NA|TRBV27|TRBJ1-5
TGTGCCAGCAGTTTCTACGGAGGAAATCAGCCCCAGCATTTT
CASSFYGGNQPQHF
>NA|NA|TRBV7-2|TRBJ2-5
TGTGCCAGCAGCTTTTTCCAAGAGACCCAGTACTTC
CASSFFQETQYF
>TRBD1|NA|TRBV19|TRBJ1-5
TGTGCCAGTAGCCGGAAGGACAGGGATAGCAATCAGCCCCAGCATTTT
CASSRKDRDSNQPQHF
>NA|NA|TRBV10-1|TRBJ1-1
TGCGCCAGCAGTGATGGGGGGGGGACTGAAGCTTTCTTT
CASSDGGGTEAFF
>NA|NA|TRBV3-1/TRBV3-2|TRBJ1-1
TGTGCCAGCAGCTCTCAGGGCAGCAACACTGAAGCTTTCTTT
CASSSQGSNTEAFF
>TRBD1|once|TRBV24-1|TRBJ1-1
TGTGCCACCAGCCCAAAAACAGGGGGCGGCGCTGAAGCTTTCTTT
CATSPKTGGGAEAFF
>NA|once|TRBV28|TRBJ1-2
TGTGCCAGCATCAGCGACACGACTAACTATGGCTACACCTTC
CASISDTTNYGYTF
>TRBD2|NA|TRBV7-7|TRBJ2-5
TGTGCTAGCAGCTCGGGACTAGCGGGGTTCGAAGAGACCCAGTACTTC
CASSSGLAGFEETQYF
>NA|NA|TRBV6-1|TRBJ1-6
TGTGCCAGCAGTGAAGCCCAGGGGTTTTATGATTCACCCCTCCACTTT
CASSEAQGFYDSPLHF
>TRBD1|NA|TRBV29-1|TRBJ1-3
TGCAGCGTTCACGACAGGGGCTCTGGAAACACCATATATTTT
CSVHDRGSGNTIYF
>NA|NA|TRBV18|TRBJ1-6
TGTGCCAGCTCACCACCATACAGGGCTAATTCACCCCTCCACTTT
CASSPPYRANSPLHF
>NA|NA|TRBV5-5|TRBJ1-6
TGTGCCAGCAGCCCCCAACAGGGATTGTACTCACCCCTCCACTTT
CASSPQQGLYSPLHF
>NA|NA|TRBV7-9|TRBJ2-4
TGTGCCAGCAGCTCATTTGGAGCCAAAAACATTCAGTACTTC
CASSSFGAKNIQYF
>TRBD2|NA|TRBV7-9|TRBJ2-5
TGTGCCAGCAGCTTAGGAGGGCGGGGGGGCTACCAGGAGACCCAGTACTTC
CASSLGGRGGYQETQYF
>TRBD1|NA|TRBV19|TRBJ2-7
TGTGCCAGTAGTCCCCGGGACAGGGGGTCCGAGCAGTACTTC
CASSPRDRGSEQYF
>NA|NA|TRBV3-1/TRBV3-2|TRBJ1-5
TGTGCCAGCAGCCACACCCGCCCGGGGCCCCATCAGCCCCAGCATTTT
CASSHTRPGPHQPQHF
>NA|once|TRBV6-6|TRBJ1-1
TGTGCCAGCAGTTACGGCTTGGGGGAGGCTGAAGCTTTCTTT
CASSYGLGEAEAFF
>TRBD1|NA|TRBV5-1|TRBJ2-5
TGCGCCAGCAGCTTGGGTCCAGGGGGCGGAGAGACCCAGTACTTC
CASSLGPGGGETQYF
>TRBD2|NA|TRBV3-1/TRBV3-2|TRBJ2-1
TGTGCCAGCAGCCAAGTTGGGGCAAATCGACTAGCGCCCTACAATGAGCAGTTCTTC
CASSQVGANRLAPYNEQFF
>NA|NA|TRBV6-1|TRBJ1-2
TGTGCCAGCAGTGATACCGGGTTGAGAGGGTATGGCTACACCTTC
CASSDTGLRGYGYTF
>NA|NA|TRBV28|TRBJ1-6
TGTGCCAGCACCTTTTCGGATTCACCCCTCCACTTT
CASTFSDSPLHF
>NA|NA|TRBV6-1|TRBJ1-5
TGTGCCAGCAGTGACCGGCCAGACTATAGCAATCAGCCCCAGCATTTT
CASSDRPDYSNQPQHF
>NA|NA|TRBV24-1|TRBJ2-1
TGTGCCACCGGACGGTTAGCGGAGCAGTTCTTC
CATGRLAEQFF
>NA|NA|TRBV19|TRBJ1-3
TGTGCCAGTAGTACCACGGCTGGAAACACCATATATTTT
CASSTTAGNTIYF
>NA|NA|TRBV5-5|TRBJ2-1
TGTGCCAGCAGCTTCGTAGGGGGGCAGGCTTCCAATGAGCAGTTCTTC
CASSFVGGQASNEQFF
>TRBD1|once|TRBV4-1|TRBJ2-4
TGCGCCAGCAGCCAAGGAAGGGCCCGAGACAGGGATTTAGCCAAAAACATTCAGTACTTC
CASSQGRARDRDLAKNIQYF
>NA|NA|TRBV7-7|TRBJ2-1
TGTGCTAGCAGCTTAGGCGGATCCTACAATGAGCAGTTCTTC
CASSLGGSYNEQFF
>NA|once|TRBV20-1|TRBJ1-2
TGCAGTGCTAGTCCGGGACACCTCATCTGGGACTATGGCTACACCTTC
CSASPGHLIWDYGYTF
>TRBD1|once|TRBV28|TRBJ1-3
TGTGCCAGCAGTTTACGTGAAGGGGGCGGCTCTGGAAACACCATATATTTT
CASSLREGGGSGNTIYF
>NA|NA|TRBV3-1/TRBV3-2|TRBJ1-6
TGTGCCAGCAGCCAAGACGGAGGGGCTAATTCACCCCTCCACTTT
CASSQDGGANSPLHF
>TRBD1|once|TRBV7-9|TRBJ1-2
TGTGCCAGCAGCGCGACAGGGGGCCCTAACTATGGCTACACCTTC
CASSATGGPNYGYTF
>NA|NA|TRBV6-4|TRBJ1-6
TGTGCCAGGGTACAGCCTTATAATTCACCCCTCCACTTT
CARVQPYNSPLHF
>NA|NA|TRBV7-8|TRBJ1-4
TGTGCCAGCAGCCCCACCCTGGGAGGAGCAACTAATGAAAAACTGTTTTTT
CASSPTLGGATNEKLFF
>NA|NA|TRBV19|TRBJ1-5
TGTGCCAGTAGACTAATTAGCAATCAGCCCCAGCATTTT
CASRLISNQPQHF
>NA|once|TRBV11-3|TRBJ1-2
TGTGCCAGCAGCTCCCTGCTAGGCTATGGCTACACCTTC
CASSSLLGYGYTF
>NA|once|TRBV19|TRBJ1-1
TGTGCCAGTACTTCAATGAGCGACTCGAACACTGAAGCTTTCTTT
CASTSMSDSNTEAFF
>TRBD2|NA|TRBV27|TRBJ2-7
TGTGCCAGCAGTTGGGGGGGGAGCTCCTACGAGCAGTACTTC
CASSWGGSSYEQYF
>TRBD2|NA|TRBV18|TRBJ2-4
TGTGCCAGCTCACCGGGACTAGCGGGGGTCTTAGCCAAAAACATTCAGTACTTC
CASSPGLAGVLAKNIQYF
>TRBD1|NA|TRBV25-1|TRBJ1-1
TGTGCCAGCAGTGGGACAGGGGTGGTCGCTGAAGCTTTCTTT
CASSGTGVVAEAFF
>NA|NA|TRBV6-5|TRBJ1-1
TGTGCCAGCACCACCACCCGGGGGCGAGGTGAAGCTTTCTTT
CASTTTRGRGEAFF
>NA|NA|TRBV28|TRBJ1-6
TGTGCCAGCATCCGGGAGCCGAATTCACCCCTCCACTTT
CASIREPNSPLHF
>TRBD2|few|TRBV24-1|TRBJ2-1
TGTGCCACCAGTGATAGGACTAGCGGGGAGCATTGGGGATCGAATGAGCAGTTCTTC
CATSDRTSGEHWGSNEQFF
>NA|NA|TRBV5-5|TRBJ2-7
TGTGCCAGCAGCTTGGATCCCCTCACCGAGCAGTACTTC
CASSLDPLTEQYF
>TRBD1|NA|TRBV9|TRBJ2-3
TGTGCCAGCAGCGTTGTTGGGGGCAGGGGGCACACAGATACGCAGTATTTT
CASSVVGGRGHTDTQYF
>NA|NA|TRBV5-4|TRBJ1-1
TGTGCCAGCAGTTTGTACGGTTTGTCTGAAGCTTTCTTT
CASSLYGLSEAFF
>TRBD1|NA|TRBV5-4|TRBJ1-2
TGTGCCAGCAGCTTGGGGGACAGGGGCTATGGCTACACCTTC
CASSLGDRGYGYTF
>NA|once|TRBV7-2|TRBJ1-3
TGTGCCAGCAGCTTATTAGGGGGTTTCTCTGGAAACACCATATATTTT
CASSLLGGFSGNTIYF